These T cell receptor beta chains were read from a single sample in a study of blood T cell repertoires in COVID-19. TCRdb's copy holds only in-frame clones and misses some; the assay was immunoSEQ multiplex PCR. The table has fewer than 150,000 clones, about 83% seen once. Material for sequencing was peripheral blood. Every receptor here comes from a woman in her 40s with acute or convalescent COVID-19. Both conserved end residues are part of each CDR3. Fields, in order: clone size, J gene, D gene, V gene, CDR3 DNA, CDR3 protein. A D gene is named only where the DNA matches it firmly. Some rows have no size entry. The others give once, few or many, or a class for an expanded clone.

once | TRBJ1-6 | NA | TRBV30 | TGTGCCTGGAGTGGAGTGAATTCACCCCTCCACTTT | CAWSGVNSPLHF
few | TRBJ1-3 | NA | TRBV19 | TGTGCCAGTAATGGTCCAGCGGCCCTTGGAAACACCATATATTTT | CASNGPAALGNTIYF
once | TRBJ2-3 | TRBD2 | TRBV11-2 | TGTGCCAGCAGCTCGGGACTAGCGGGAGCTGGAGGTACGCAGTATTTT | CASSSGLAGAGGTQYF
once | TRBJ1-3 | NA | TRBV9 | TGTGCCAGCAGCCCGAACCCTAGCCCCGGCTCTGGAAACACCATATATTTT | CASSPNPSPGSGNTIYF
NA | TRBJ1-6 | TRBD1 | TRBV10-1 | TGCGCCAGCAAAACAGGGGCCAGTAATTCACCCCTCCACTTT | CASKTGASNSPLHF
NA | TRBJ2-1 | NA | TRBV4-2 | TGTGCCAGCAGCCAAGTTTACTACAATGAGCAGTTCTTC | CASSQVYYNEQFF
NA | TRBJ1-2 | NA | TRBV27 | TGTGCCACCCGGGGTTGGAGTGGCTACACCTTC | CATRGWSGYTF
NA | TRBJ2-1 | NA | TRBV4-3 | TGCGCCAGCAGCCAAGACGTGGGGGGGCCCCCCAGTGAGCAGTTCTTC | CASSQDVGGPPSEQFF
NA | TRBJ2-1 | NA | TRBV4-2 | TGTGCCAGCAGCCAAGAGGAAGCGGCTGAGCAGTTCTTC | CASSQEEAAEQFF
NA | TRBJ2-2 | NA | TRBV27 | TGTGCCAGCAGTTTATCGAGAAGCATAAACACCGGGGAGCTGTTTTTT | CASSLSRSINTGELFF
NA | TRBJ2-7 | TRBD1 | TRBV6-6 | TGTGCCAGCAGCCTACAGGGGATAGACGAGCAGTACTTC | CASSLQGIDEQYF
NA | TRBJ2-5 | TRBD2 | TRBV13 | TGTGCCAGCAGCTTTGGGCTAGCGGGAGAGCGGGAGACCCAGTACTTC | CASSFGLAGERETQYF
few | TRBJ2-1 | NA | TRBV7-2 | TGTGCCAGCAGCTTAACTCCCCTTTCGGGGAATGAGCAGTTCTTC | CASSLTPLSGNEQFF
NA | TRBJ2-7 | TRBD2 | TRBV28 | TGTGCCAGCACCCAGACTAGCGGGGGCGCCTACGAGCAGTACTTC | CASTQTSGGAYEQYF
once | TRBJ2-7 | TRBD2 | TRBV11-3 | TGTGCCAGCAGCTTAAGCGGGGGCCCTTACGAGCAGTACTTC | CASSLSGGPYEQYF
NA | TRBJ2-5 | NA | TRBV5-1 | TGCGCCAGCAGCTTGGAGTTCAGGGAGACCCAGTACTTC | CASSLEFRETQYF
NA | TRBJ2-3 | TRBD2 | TRBV7-6 | TGTGCCAGCAGCTTAGCGACTAGCGGGCTCCCAGATACGCAGTATTTT | CASSLATSGLPDTQYF
NA | TRBJ1-2 | TRBD1 | TRBV6-5 | TGTGCCAGCAGTCGACAGGGGGGAGGTTCTGGCTACACCTTC | CASSRQGGGSGYTF
NA | TRBJ2-1 | NA | TRBV4-1 | TGCGCCAGCAGCCAGCCTCACCTAGGGGACAATGAGCAGTTCTTC | CASSQPHLGDNEQFF
NA | TRBJ1-1 | NA | TRBV18 | TGTGCCAGCTCATCCATGACAGGTACTGAAGCTTTCTTT | CASSSMTGTEAFF
NA | TRBJ2-7 | TRBD1 | TRBV5-4 | TGTGCCTATACCGGGACAGGGCGGTACGAGCAGTACTTC | CAYTGTGRYEQYF
NA | TRBJ1-6 | NA | TRBV11-2 | TGTGCCAGCAGCCCACCAGGTGGTTCACCCCTCCACTTT | CASSPPGGSPLHF